This T cell receptor (beta chain) emerged from a study of CD8+CD57+ T cells in acquired aplastic anemia. Study overall: The sorted CD4+ and CD8+ cells yielded an average around 3.2 ug of DNA.

Study-level findings and limits: The same twenty-nine CD8+ CDR3 sequences occurred in patients and in controls. The CD8+ Simpson's diversity of patients and controls was not significantly different.

TCR beta VDJ combinations and CDR3 sequences were profiled from genomic DNA. TCRdb called the reads again in MiXCR, with one record for every CDR3 protein. The sample contains about 190,000 distinct CDR3 sequences, roughly half of which appear only once. Trimming stripped 3 bases from V and 7 bases from J, with 11 bases between. This CDR3 has 13 amino acids. Looked up from germline, CDR1 is KGHDR and CDR2 is SFDVKD. As regards this clonotype: The target antigen is unknown.

This TCR was sampled from a human donor in good health, serving as a control. The sample taken for sequencing was sorted CD4+, CD8+, or CD8+CD57+ T cells (not recorded which) from PBMCs. The rearrangement joins TRBV24-1 to TRBJ1-2; a possible D gene is TRBD1 (5 bases). CDR3 coding DNA: TGTGCCACCAGTGATCCTCGAGGGGCTGGCTACACCTTC. It is translated as CATSDPRGAGYTF.